This T cell receptor beta chain was sequenced during a study of blood T cell repertoires in COVID-19. Across the whole study: The United States, Italy and Spain provided the acute and convalescent COVID-19 samples. Sources were T cells, B-cell-depleted T cells, or PBMCs; the material itself was cDNA or gDNA.

The CDR3 is made up of 16 amino acids. Germline V gene lookup returns CDR1 SGHVS and CDR2 FNYEAQ. V gave up 2 bases and J gave up 2 bases, with 15 bases separating them. Authors' processing steps: Reference gene primer amplification yielded estimated nucleated cell counts. Repertoires were generated with immunoSEQ multiplex PCR, while TCRdb's copy carries only in-frame clones and drops some. The V and J calls and clone size were taken over from that table, and D and trimming were inferred from the DNA. The sample has approximately 27,000 clones; about 80% are singletons. Sequenced input: peripheral blood. This sequence joins TRBV7-6 and TRBJ2-5; D is perhaps TRBD1 (5 bases). The clonotype originates from a man in his sixties or seventies with acute or convalescent COVID-19. CDR3 in amino acids: CASSLWGQGQQETQYF. In DNA form, the CDR3 reads TGTGCCAGCAGCTTATGGGGCCAGGGCCAGCAAGAGACCCAGTACTTC. The full variable domain, its missing parts supplied by reference TRBV7-6 and TRBJ2-5, is GAGVSQSPRYKVTKRGQDVALRCDPISGHVSLYWYRQALGQGPEFLTYFNYEAQQDKSGLPNDRFSAERPEGSISTLTIQRTEQRDSAMYRCASSLWGQGQQETQYFGPGTRLLVL.